This T cell receptor (beta chain) was recovered during a study of T cells after yellow fever vaccination. The table lists this clonotype with many counts. A 5'RACE template-switching step, the method used to make TCR cDNA, added a universal primer site and UMIs. TCRdb reanalysed the 5' RACE reads using MiXCR and keeps one entry per CDR3 protein. The repertoire has 150,000 to 200,000 distinct CDR3 sequences, approximately 9.9% of them found once; the top ten carry roughly a third. The CDR3 spans 16 residues. V lost 0 bases to trimming and J lost 1 base, with 12 bases between them. Germline CDR1 and CDR2: SEHNR and FQNEAQ (reference sequence).

Sequenced here: CD8+ T cells sorted from PBMCs, sampled 45 days after the yellow fever booster vaccination. The chain combines TRBV7-9 with TRBJ2-5, with a weak D call TRBD2 (6 bases). The TCR originated in a man aged 18 to 30 who received the YFV17D yellow fever vaccine. Written as DNA, the CDR3 is TGTGCCAGCAGCTTAGCGGACTACCGGGCCCAAGAGACCCAGTACTTC. Residues: CASSLADYRAQETQYF.